These 18 T cell receptor beta chains share one sample of origin, sequenced in a study of blood T cells in healthy people across ages. Then a second PCR, running roughly 7 to 11 cycles, was carried out with a sample-barcoded 5' primer and a J-beta primer mix. TCRdb called the 5' RACE reads again in MiXCR, with one record for every CDR3 protein. Of 780,000 or so distinct CDR3 sequences detected, approximately 53% appear once; the ten largest clones hold around 25%. The sample comprised blood. The receptors were gathered from a man aged 40-49 years in good health.

The rearrangement links TRBV19 to TRBJ1-2; TRBD1 agrees at 9 bases. This CDR3 is built from 17 residues. Germline loops: CDR1 LNHDA, CDR2 SQIVND (reference sequence). V lost 8 bases and J lost 4; bases outside the gene matches: 17. The CDR3 spells CASEGAFGTGTPYGYTF. In DNA form, the CDR3 reads TGTGCCAGTGAGGGTGCGTTTGGGACAGGGACCCCCTATGGCTACACCTTC.

The chain joins TRBV18 to TRBJ2-6; D remains unclear. Germline V gives CDR1 KGHSH, CDR2 LQKENI. Trimming removed 6 bases at V and 3 bases at J, with 15 bases between. The CDR3 runs to 16 residues. The CDR3 DNA is TGTGCCAGCTCTCCAATCTTTCTCAGTGGGGCCAACGTCCTGACTTTC. This gives the protein CASSPIFLSGANVLTF.

The chain is built from TRBV12-3 or TRBV12-4 and TRBJ2-6; possible D gene TRBD1, 5 bases. V was trimmed by 6 bases and J by 0 bases, leaving 9 bases between them. The CDR3 is made up of 15 amino acids. Here the CDR3 reads CASRPDSSGANVLTF. In DNA form, the CDR3 reads TGTGCCAGCAGACCAGACAGCTCTGGGGCCAACGTCCTGACTTTC.

The chain uses TRBV4-3 and TRBJ2-1; D remains ambiguous. Germline CDR1 LGHNA, CDR2 YSLEER. The CDR3 spans 13 residues. V was trimmed by 1 base and J by 6 bases, leaving 7 bases between them. CDR3 sequence reads: CASSQGMGNEQFF. The DNA of the CDR3 is TGCGCCAGCAGCCAAGGGATGGGCAATGAGCAGTTCTTC.

This chain links TRBV20-1 with TRBJ2-3; 13 bases map to TRBD2. After removal of 1 base from V and 5 bases from J, the junction contained 6 bases not matched to a gene. Germline V gene lookup returns CDR1 DFQATT and CDR2 SNEGSKA (reference sequence). This CDR3 spans 16 amino acids. The CDR3, as DNA: TGCAGTGCTAGAGGCCCTACTAGCGGGAGGGTAGATACGCAGTATTTT. This codes for CSARGPTSGRVDTQYF.

The chain employs TRBV5-1 and TRBJ2-1, with TRBD1 identical over 10 bases. Germline V gene data show CDR1 as SGHRS and CDR2 as YFSETQ. With 0 bases clipped from V and 5 bases from J, the junction kept 8 bases outside the gene matches. The length of the CDR3 is 17 residues. As DNA, the CDR3 is TGCGCCAGCAGCTTGGCTTTCCGGGACAGGGGCCACAATGAGCAGTTCTTC. Its translation is CASSLAFRDRGHNEQFF.

The rearrangement uses TRBV5-6 and TRBJ2-3; 9 positions match TRBD1. Per germline, CDR1 SGHDT and CDR2 YYEEEE. V lost 4 bases to trimming and J lost 6 bases; unmatched junction nucleotides: 6. CDR3 length equals 14 residues. CDR3 loop: CASSRDRAWDTQYF. In nucleotides, the CDR3 is TGTGCCAGCAGCCGGGACAGGGCCTGGGATACGCAGTATTTT.

The chain joins TRBV7-9 to TRBJ2-2; tentatively, D is TRBD2 (6 bases). Germline values: CDR1 SEHNR, CDR2 FQNEAQ (reference sequence). The V gene lost 3 bases and the J gene lost 3 bases, with 8 bases spanning the gap. The CDR3 runs to 14 residues. The CDR3 bases are TGTGCCAGCAGCTTCGGAGGGGACACCGGGGAGCTGTTTTTT. Translation gives CASSFGGDTGELFF.

V is TRBV7-2 and J is TRBJ1-2, with D maybe TRBD1 (5 bases). The CDR3 extends over 15 amino acids. V was clipped by 5 bases and J by 7 bases, with 20 bases between them. Germline assignment: CDR1 SGHTA and CDR2 FQGNSA. CDR3 sequence (DNA): TGTGCCAGCAGCCAAGAGGCGGGGCGACCCATTGGCTACACCTTC. Protein product: CASSQEAGRPIGYTF.

There are a few counts of this clonotype. CDR3 residues: CASSPTAGMSSYEQYF. DNA for the CDR3: TGTGCCAGCAGCCCCACCGCCGGGATGAGCTCCTACGAGCAGTACTTC. The chain is built from TRBV7-9 and TRBJ2-7; possibly TRBD2 for D (5 bases). V was trimmed by 5 bases and J by 0 bases, leaving 17 bases between them. The CDR3 has 16 amino acids. Germline values: CDR1 SEHNR, CDR2 FQNEAQ (reference sequence).

This chain uses TRBV3-1 with TRBJ1-2; D not certain. CDR1 LGHDT and CDR2 YNNKEL come from the germline V gene (reference sequence). Trimming shortened V by 7 bases and J by 3 bases, and 15 bases separated the two germline ends. There are 14 residues in the CDR3. The CDR3 reads CASKFHGQDYGYTF. DNA for the CDR3: TGTGCCAGCAAATTTCATGGTCAGGACTATGGCTACACCTTC.

The V gene is TRBV5-1, the J gene TRBJ2-3; D is unclear. Trimming removed 5 bases at V and 5 bases at J, with 12 bases between. The CDR3 runs 13 residues. The V gene's germline CDR1 is SGHRS and CDR2 YFSETQ. The CDR3 spells CASRQPTRDTQYF. Written as DNA, the CDR3 is TGCGCCAGCAGACAACCAACTCGAGATACGCAGTATTTT.

V usage is TRBV20-1 and J usage is TRBJ1-2, with 7 bases fitting TRBD1. The germline V gene has CDR1 DFQATT and CDR2 SNEGSKA (reference sequence). The CDR3 contains 15 residues. Trimming removed 0 bases from V and 6 bases from J; junction bases left unmatched: 10. The chain's CDR3 is CSARDDGDRNHGYTF. The CDR3 nucleotides read TGCAGTGCTAGAGATGACGGGGACAGAAACCATGGCTACACCTTC.

The chain couples TRBV4-3 to TRBJ2-5; D call uncertain. Germline CDR1 and CDR2: LGHNA and YSLEER. V lost 0 bases to trimming and J lost 9 bases, with 11 bases between them. The CDR3 is made up of 13 amino acids. The chain's CDR3 is CASSQDRRRPQYF. The CDR3 DNA sequence: TGCGCCAGCAGCCAAGATAGACGCCGGCCCCAGTACTTC.

V is TRBV4-3 and J is TRBJ2-1; possibly TRBD2 for D (6 bases). The germline CDR1 and CDR2 sequences are LGHNA and YSLEER. V was clipped by 4 bases and J by 3 bases, with 19 bases between them. The CDR3 spans 17 residues. In DNA form, the CDR3 reads TGCGCCAGCAGCCCTCTACGTGGGGGGATTGACTACAATGAGCAGTTCTTC. Translated, it gives CASSPLRGGIDYNEQFF.

This sequence joins TRBV20-1 and TRBJ1-2; maybe TRBD1 (6 bases). The CDR3 totals 13 residues. CDR1 is DFQATT and CDR2 is SNEGSKA in the germline V gene (reference sequence). Trimming left V 5 bases short and J 6 bases short, with 16 bases between. The CDR3 DNA sequence: TGCAGTGCTCACTCAAAAGGGGGGAATGGCTACACCTTC. Amino acid sequence: CSAHSKGGNGYTF.

The sample holds a few counts of this clonotype. This chain joins TRBV20-1 and TRBJ1-2; 9 bases fit TRBD1. Germline loops: CDR1 DFQATT, CDR2 SNEGSKA (reference sequence). This CDR3 comprises 13 residues. Losses at the gene ends were 5 bases for V and 4 bases for J; bases not matched to a gene: 5. DNA of the CDR3: TGCAGTGCTGAAACGACAGGGGGCTATGGCTACACCTTC. This gives the protein CSAETTGGYGYTF.

The chain carries TRBV5-1 and TRBJ2-5, with 12 bases identical to TRBD1. CDR1 and CDR2 (germline): SGHRS, YFSETQ. Germline trimming cut 4 bases from V and 11 bases from J; bases unmatched to any gene: 12. This CDR3 comprises 15 residues. Here the CDR3 reads CASSRGQGAYNEQYF. CDR3 nucleotides: TGCGCCAGCAGCAGGGGACAGGGGGCGTACAATGAGCAGTACTTC. The whole variable domain, remainder taken from reference TRBV5-1 and TRBJ2-5, is KAGVTQTPRYLIKTRGQQVTLSCSPISGHRSVSWYQQTPGQGLQFLFEYFSETQRNKGNFPGRFSGRQFSNSRSEMNVSTLELGDSALYLCASSRGQGAYNEQYFGPGTRLLVL.